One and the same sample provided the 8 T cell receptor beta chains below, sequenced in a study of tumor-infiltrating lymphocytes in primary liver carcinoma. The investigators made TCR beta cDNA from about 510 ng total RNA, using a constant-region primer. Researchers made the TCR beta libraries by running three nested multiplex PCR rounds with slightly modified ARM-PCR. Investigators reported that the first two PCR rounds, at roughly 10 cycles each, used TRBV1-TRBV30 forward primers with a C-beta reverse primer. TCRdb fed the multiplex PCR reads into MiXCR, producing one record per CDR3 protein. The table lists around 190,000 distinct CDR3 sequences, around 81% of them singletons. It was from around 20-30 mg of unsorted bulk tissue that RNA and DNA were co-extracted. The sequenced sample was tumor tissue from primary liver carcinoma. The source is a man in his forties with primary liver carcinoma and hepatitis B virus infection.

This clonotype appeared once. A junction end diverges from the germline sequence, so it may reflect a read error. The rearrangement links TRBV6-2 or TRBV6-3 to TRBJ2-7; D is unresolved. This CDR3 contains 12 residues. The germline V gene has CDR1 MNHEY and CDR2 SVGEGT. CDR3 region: CASSPNPIDRRF. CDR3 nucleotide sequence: TGTGCCAGCAGTCCTAATCCCATAGACCGGCGCTTC.

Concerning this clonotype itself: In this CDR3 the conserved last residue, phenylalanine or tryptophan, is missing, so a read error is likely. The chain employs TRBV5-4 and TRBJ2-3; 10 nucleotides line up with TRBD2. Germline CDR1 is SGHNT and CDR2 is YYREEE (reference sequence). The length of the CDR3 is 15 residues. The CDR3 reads CASSKGLAVTGTQYI. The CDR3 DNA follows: TGTGCCAGCAGCAAAGGACTAGCGGTCACAGGTACGCAGTATATT.

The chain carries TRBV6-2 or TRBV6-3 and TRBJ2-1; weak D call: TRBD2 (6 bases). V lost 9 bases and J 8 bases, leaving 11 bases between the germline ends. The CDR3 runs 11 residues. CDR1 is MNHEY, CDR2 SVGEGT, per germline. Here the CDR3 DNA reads TGTGCCAGAACTTGGAGGGATGAGCAGTTCTTC. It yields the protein CARTWRDEQFF.

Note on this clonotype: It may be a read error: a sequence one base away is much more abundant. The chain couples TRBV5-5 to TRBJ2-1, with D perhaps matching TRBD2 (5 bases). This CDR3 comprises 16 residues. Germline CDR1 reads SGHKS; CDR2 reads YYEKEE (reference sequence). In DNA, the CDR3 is TGTGCCAGCAGACCACGGACGGCCGGGAACTACAGTGAGCAGTTCTTC. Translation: CASRPRTAGNYSEQFF.

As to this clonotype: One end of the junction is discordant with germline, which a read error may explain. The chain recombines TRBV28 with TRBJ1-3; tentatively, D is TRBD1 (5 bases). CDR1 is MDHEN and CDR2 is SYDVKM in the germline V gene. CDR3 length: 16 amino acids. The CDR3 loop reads CASSLSLAGSGNIIYF. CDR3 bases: TGTGCCAGCAGCCTCTCCCTGGCAGGGAGTGGAAACATCATATACTTT. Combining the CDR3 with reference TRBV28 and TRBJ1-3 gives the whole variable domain DVKVTQSSRYLVKRTGEKVFLECVQDMDHENMFWYRQDPGLGLRLIYFSYDVKMKEKGDIPEGYSVSREKKERFSLILESASTNQTSMYLCASSLSLAGSGNIIYFGEGSWLTVV.

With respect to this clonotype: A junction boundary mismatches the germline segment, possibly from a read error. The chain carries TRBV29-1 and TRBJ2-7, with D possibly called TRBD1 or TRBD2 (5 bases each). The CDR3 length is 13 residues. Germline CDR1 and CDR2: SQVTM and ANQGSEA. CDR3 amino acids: CSVSRGRTGEHYF. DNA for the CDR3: TGCAGCGTTTCCCGGGGCCGTACTGGGGAGCATTACTTC.

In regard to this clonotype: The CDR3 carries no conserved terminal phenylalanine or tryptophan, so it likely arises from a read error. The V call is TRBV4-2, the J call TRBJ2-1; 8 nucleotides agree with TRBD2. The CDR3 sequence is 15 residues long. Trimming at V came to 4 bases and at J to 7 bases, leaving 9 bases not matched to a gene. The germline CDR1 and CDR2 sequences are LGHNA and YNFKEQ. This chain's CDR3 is CASSLLAGSQNEQFI. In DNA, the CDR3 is TGTGCCAGCAGCCTCCTAGCGGGTAGCCAGAATGAGCAGTTCATC.

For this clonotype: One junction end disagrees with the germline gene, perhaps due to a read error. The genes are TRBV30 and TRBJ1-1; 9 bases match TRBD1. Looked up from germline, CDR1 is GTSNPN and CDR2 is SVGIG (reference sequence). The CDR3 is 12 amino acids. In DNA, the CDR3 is TGTGCCTGGAGTGTTAAGGGACAGGGAGGTTTCTTC. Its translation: CAWSVKGQGGFF.